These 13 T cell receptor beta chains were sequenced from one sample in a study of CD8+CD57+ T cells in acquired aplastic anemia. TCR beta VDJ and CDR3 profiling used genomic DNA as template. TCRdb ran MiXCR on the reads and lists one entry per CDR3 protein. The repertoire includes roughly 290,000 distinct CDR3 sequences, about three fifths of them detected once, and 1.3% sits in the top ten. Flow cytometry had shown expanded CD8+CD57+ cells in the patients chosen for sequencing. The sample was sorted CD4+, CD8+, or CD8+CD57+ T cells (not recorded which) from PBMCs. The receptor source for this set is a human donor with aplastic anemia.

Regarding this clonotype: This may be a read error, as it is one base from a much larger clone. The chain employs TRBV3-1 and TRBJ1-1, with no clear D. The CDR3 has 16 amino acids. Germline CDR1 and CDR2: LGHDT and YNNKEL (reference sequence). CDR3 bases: TGTGCCAGCAGCCAAGGATATGGGGTTGTGAACACTGAAGCTTCCTTT. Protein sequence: CASSQGYGVVNTEASF.

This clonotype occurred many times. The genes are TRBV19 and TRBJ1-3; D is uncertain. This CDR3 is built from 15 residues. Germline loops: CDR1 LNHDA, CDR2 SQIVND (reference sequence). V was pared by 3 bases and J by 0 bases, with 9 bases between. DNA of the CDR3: TGTGCCAGTAGTATGGGCCTACTCTCTGGAAACACCATATATTTT. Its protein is CASSMGLLSGNTIYF.

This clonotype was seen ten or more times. CDR3 sequence reads: CSVERTANTEAFF. CDR3 nucleotide sequence: TGCAGCGTTGAGAGGACGGCCAACACTGAAGCTTTCTTT. The V gene is TRBV29-1, the J gene TRBJ1-1; D not resolved. Trimming took off 3 bases at V and 2 bases at J, with 10 bases between the two ends. The CDR3 runs 13 residues. Per the germline V gene, CDR1 is SQVTM and CDR2 is ANQGSEA.

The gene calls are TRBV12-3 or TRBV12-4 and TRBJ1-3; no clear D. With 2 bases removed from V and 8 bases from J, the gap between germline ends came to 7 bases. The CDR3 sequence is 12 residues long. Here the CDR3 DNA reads TGTGCCAGCAGTTTACTGGTGGACACCATATATTTT. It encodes CASSLLVDTIYF.

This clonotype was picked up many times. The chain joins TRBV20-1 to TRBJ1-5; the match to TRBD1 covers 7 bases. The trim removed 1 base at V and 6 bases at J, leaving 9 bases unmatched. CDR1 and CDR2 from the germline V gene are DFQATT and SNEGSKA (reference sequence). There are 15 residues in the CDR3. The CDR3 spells CSARARQGLSQPQHF. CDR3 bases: TGCAGTGCTAGAGCACGACAGGGCCTCAGTCAGCCCCAGCATTTT.

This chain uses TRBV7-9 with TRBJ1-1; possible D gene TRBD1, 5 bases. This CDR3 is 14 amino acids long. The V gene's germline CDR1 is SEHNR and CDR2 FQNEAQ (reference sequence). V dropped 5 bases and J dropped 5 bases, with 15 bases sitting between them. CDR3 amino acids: CASSIWAEGTEAFF. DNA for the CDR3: TGTGCCAGCAGCATATGGGCTGAGGGGACTGAAGCTTTCTTT.

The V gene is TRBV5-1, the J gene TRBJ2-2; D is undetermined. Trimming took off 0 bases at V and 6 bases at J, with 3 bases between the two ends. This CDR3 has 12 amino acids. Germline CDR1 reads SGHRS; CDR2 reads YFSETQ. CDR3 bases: TGCGCCAGCAGCTTGGAACCCGGGGAGCTGTTTTTT. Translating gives CASSLEPGELFF.

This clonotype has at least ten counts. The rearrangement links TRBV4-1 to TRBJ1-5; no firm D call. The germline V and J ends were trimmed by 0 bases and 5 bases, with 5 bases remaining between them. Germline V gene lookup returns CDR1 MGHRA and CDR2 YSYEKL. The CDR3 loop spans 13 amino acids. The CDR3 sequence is CASSQDRYQPQHF. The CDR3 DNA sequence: TGCGCCAGCAGCCAAGACAGATATCAGCCCCAGCATTTT.

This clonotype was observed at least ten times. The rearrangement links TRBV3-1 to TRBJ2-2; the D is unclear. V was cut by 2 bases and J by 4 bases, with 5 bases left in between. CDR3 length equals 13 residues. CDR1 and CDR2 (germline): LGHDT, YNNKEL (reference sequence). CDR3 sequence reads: CASSQTSTGELFF. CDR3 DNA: TGTGCCAGCAGCCAAACGAGCACCGGGGAGCTGTTTTTT.

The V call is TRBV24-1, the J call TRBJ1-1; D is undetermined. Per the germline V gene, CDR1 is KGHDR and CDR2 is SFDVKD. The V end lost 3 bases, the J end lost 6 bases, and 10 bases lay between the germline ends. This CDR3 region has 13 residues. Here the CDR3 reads CATSDAAAAEAFF. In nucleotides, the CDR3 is TGTGCCACCAGTGATGCGGCAGCGGCTGAAGCTTTCTTT.

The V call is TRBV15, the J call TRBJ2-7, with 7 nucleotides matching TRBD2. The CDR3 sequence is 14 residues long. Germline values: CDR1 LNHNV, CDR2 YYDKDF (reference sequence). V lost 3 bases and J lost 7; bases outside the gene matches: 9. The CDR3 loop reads CATSSGGGSWEQYF. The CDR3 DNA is TGTGCCACCAGCAGTGGGGGGGGGAGTTGGGAGCAGTACTTC.

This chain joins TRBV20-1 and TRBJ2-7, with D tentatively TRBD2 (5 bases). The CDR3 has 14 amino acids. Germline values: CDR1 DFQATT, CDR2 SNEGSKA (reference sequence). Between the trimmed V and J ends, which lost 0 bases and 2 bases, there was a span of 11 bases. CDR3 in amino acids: CSARELTGAYEQYF. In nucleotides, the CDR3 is TGCAGTGCTAGAGAACTTACCGGGGCCTACGAGCAGTACTTC.

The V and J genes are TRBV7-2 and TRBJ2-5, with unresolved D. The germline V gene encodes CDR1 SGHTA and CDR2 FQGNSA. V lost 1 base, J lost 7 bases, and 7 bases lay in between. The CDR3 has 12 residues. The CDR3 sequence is CASSLGGRTQYF. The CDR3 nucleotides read TGTGCCAGCAGCTTAGGTGGAAGGACCCAGTACTTC.